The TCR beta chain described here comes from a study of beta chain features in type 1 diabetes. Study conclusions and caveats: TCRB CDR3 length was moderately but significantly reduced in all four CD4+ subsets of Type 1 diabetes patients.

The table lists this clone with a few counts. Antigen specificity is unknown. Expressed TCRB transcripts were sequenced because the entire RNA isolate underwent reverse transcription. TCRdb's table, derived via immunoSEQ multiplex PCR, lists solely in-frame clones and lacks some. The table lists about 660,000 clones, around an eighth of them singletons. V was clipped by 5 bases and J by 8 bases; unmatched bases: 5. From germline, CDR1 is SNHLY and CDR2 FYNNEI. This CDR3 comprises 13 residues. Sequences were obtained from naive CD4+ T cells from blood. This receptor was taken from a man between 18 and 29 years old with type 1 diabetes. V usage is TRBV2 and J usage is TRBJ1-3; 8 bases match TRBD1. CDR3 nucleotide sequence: TGTGCCAGCAGTCCGACAGGGGTGCACACCATATATTTT. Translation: CASSPTGVHTIYF.